The clone carrying this T cell receptor beta chain was observed a handful of times. Its antigen is unidentified. It was with 60 Vbeta and 13 Jbeta primers that the PCR ran. Authors' analysis steps: Counted up in a later analysis, unique TCR beta chains came to 65 million to 100 million, with around 11 million shared. TCRdb keeps only in-frame clones here, not all; method: immunoSEQ multiplex PCR. The V and J calls and clone size are taken from that table; D and trimming were inferred from the DNA. Of 150,000 to 200,000 clones listed, around 80% are singletons. Donors had nominal health at sampling but likely had unrecorded immune exposures. The entry originates in a study of cytomegalovirus exposure and HLA in healthy donors. Notes on the study in general: Researchers counted 180 or so TCR beta chains as cytomegalovirus-associated. Reportedly, diagnosis of cytomegalovirus status by the classifier showed high specificity and sensitivity.

The material sequenced was PBMCs. This clonotype was obtained from a male donor in good health and CMV-seropositive.

CDR3 region: CASSLGANTEAFF. Written as DNA, the CDR3 is TGTGCCAGCAGCTTAGGCGCGAACACTGAAGCTTTCTTT. The rearrangement joins TRBV7-2 to TRBJ1-1; the D is unclear. Trimming left V 1 base short and J 1 base short, with 4 bases between. Per germline, CDR1 SGHTA and CDR2 FQGNSA. The CDR3 contains 13 residues.